This T cell receptor beta chain was sequenced in a study of identical twins. The study, taken as a whole, reports: Out-of-frame TCR alpha sharing observed in monozygotic twins exceeded model estimates. The authors noted that invariant MAIT and iNKT cells could partly confound zero-insertion analyses.

A universal primer site was incorporated via template switching, and the cDNA contained unique molecular identifiers. TCRdb re-analysed the 5' RACE reads in MiXCR, keeping a single row per CDR3 protein. The repertoire holds 150,000 or so distinct CDR3 sequences, with 3.5% as singletons. This clonotype was counted ten times or more. The antigen remains undetermined. All donors were healthy, and all were Caucasian. The CDR3 covers 14 residues. CDR1 and CDR2 from the germline V gene are MNHNS and SASEGT. V gave up 5 bases and J gave up 6 bases; unmatched junction bases: 4. The source is a man aged 18 to 30 in good health. The V and J genes are TRBV6-1 and TRBJ2-1; 10 bases align to TRBD2. Sample: memory T cells sorted from blood. CDR3 sequence (DNA): TGTGCCAGCAGTCACAGCGGGAGGGCCAATGAGCAGTTCTTC. It translates to CASSHSGRANEQFF.